Below, 19 T cell receptor beta chains from the same sample are listed, as sequenced in a study of human T cells and chemical hapten exposure. The sample's time point: patch test 2, 6 weeks after DPC sensitization. Treatment given: therapeutic diphenylcyclopropenone sensitization with weekly scalp DPC. One entry per CDR3 protein, called by TCRdb with MiXCR from the RACE reads. The sample holds over 100,000 distinct CDR3 sequences, about a tenth seen once. The sample here was whole blood, taken in connection with sensitization to the hapten diphenylcyclopropenone (DPC). The receptors come from a woman in her thirties or forties with alopecia areata. Some clones in this sample may be carry-over from other donors' samples.

This clonotype has a count of ten or more. The genes are TRBV28 and TRBJ2-3; D may correspond to TRBD1 or TRBD2 (6 bases each). This CDR3 has 14 amino acids. Deletions cut 7 bases from V and 2 bases from J, with 13 bases between. Germline V CDR1 and CDR2: MDHEN, SYDVKM. The CDR3 region has the DNA TGTGCCAGCATGTATTCGGGGGCCACAGATACGCAGTATTTT. This translates into CASMYSGATDTQYF. The entire variable domain, with the rest obtained from reference TRBV28 and TRBJ2-3, is as follows: DVKVTQSSRYLVKRTGEKVFLECVQDMDHENMFWYRQDPGLGLRLIYFSYDVKMKEKGDIPEGYSVSREKKERFSLILESASTNQTSMYLCASMYSGATDTQYFGPGTRLTVL.

This clonotype was counted ten times or more. The chain uses TRBV19 and TRBJ1-2; D perhaps matches TRBD1 (5 bases). The CDR3 is 14 residues long. Germline values: CDR1 LNHDA, CDR2 SQIVND (reference sequence). The V end was cut by 6 bases, the J end by 2 bases, with 13 bases between. CDR3 protein: CASRALDKNYGYTF. The CDR3 DNA is TGTGCCAGTAGGGCTCTGGACAAAAACTATGGCTACACCTTC.

At least ten counts were recorded for this clonotype. The genes are TRBV7-2 and TRBJ1-6; D ambiguous. The germline gives CDR1 SGHTA, CDR2 FQGNSA. The CDR3 runs to 19 residues. The ends were cut back, 5 bases at V and 0 bases at J, with 20 bases in the middle. The CDR3 is CASSQPGRWLSSYNSPLHF. Written as DNA, the CDR3 is TGTGCCAGCAGCCAACCGGGCCGCTGGCTTAGCTCCTATAATTCACCCCTCCACTTT.

V is TRBV7-9 and J is TRBJ2-2, with 7 bases matching TRBD1. Per the germline V gene, CDR1 is SEHNR and CDR2 is FQNEAQ (reference sequence). V shed 5 bases and J 1 base; nucleotides not matched to a gene: 7. CDR3 length equals 16 residues. This CDR3 is CASSLRYRGNTGELFF. As DNA, the CDR3 is TGTGCCAGCAGCCTCCGTTACAGGGGGAACACCGGGGAGCTGTTTTTT.

This clonotype was picked up a small number of times. V usage is TRBV28 and J usage is TRBJ1-2; possible D gene TRBD1, 5 bases. The V end lost 4 bases, the J end lost 4 bases, and 16 bases lay between the germline ends. Germline V gene sequence: CDR1 MDHEN, CDR2 SYDVKM. The CDR3 totals 15 residues. Written as DNA, the CDR3 is TGTGCCAGCAGTTGGGGGACGGGGGTGGCCTATGGCTACACCTTC. The encoded protein is CASSWGTGVAYGYTF.

V usage is TRBV6-1 and J usage is TRBJ2-3; TRBD2 agrees at 8 bases. Germline V CDR1 and CDR2: MNHNS, SASEGT. The CDR3 is made up of 15 amino acids. The trim removed 10 bases at V and 4 bases at J, leaving 13 bases unmatched. The CDR3 reads CATALGGGRADTQYF. The CDR3 DNA follows: TGTGCCACCGCCCTGGGCGGGGGGCGGGCAGATACGCAGTATTTT.

This clonotype was found a few times. V and J are TRBV7-2 and TRBJ2-7; 9 nucleotides match TRBD1. CDR3 length: 14 residues. V lost 5 bases, J lost 3 bases, and 5 bases stayed unmatched. CDR1 is SGHTA, CDR2 FQGNSA, per germline. The CDR3: CASSTTGGLYEQYF. In DNA form, the CDR3 reads TGTGCCAGCAGCACAACAGGGGGCCTCTACGAGCAGTACTTC.

This clonotype was seen at least ten times. This chain connects TRBV9 to TRBJ2-7; D not certain. The germline CDR1 and CDR2 sequences are SGDLS and YYNGEE. The CDR3 consists of 14 residues. Trimming shortened V by 1 base and J by 2 bases, and 10 bases separated the two germline ends. CDR3 loop: CASSVREMTYEQYF. The CDR3 region has the DNA TGTGCCAGCAGCGTAAGGGAAATGACCTACGAGCAGTACTTC.

CDR3 coding DNA: TGTGCCAGCAGCTTACGATTCCCATACCAAGACGAGCAGTACTTC. Protein sequence: CASSLRFPYQDEQYF. This chain uses TRBV7-2 with TRBJ2-7; D not certain. V was trimmed by 2 bases and J by 5 bases, leaving 16 bases between them. The germline V gene encodes CDR1 SGHTA and CDR2 FQGNSA. The CDR3 is 15 amino acids.

V gene TRBV7-2 combines with J gene TRBJ2-2; the match to TRBD2 covers 13 bases. Germline V gene sequence: CDR1 SGHTA, CDR2 FQGNSA. V lost 3 bases, J lost 4 bases, and 8 bases stayed unmatched. This CDR3 contains 18 residues. The CDR3 region is CASSFTSGGASGTGELFF. CDR3 nucleotide sequence: TGTGCCAGCAGCTTCACTAGCGGGGGGGCCTCGGGCACCGGGGAGCTGTTTTTT.

This clonotype was counted ten times or more. The V and J genes are TRBV29-1 and TRBJ1-2, with unresolved D. Germline V gene data show CDR1 as SQVTM and CDR2 as ANQGSEA. The CDR3 has 12 residues. V dropped 7 bases and J dropped 4 bases, with 13 bases sitting between them. In DNA, the CDR3 is TGCAGCGCTCTATCATCGGTCTATGGCTACACCTTC. Amino acids: CSALSSVYGYTF.

This clonotype was counted many times. The gene calls are TRBV28 and TRBJ2-1, with D unresolved. Trimming cost V 2 bases and J 3 bases, with 8 bases left between them. CDR1 and CDR2 (germline): MDHEN, SYDVKM. The CDR3 consists of 14 residues. The CDR3 loop is CASSLRADYNEQFF. The CDR3, as DNA: TGTGCCAGCAGTTTACGGGCTGACTACAATGAGCAGTTCTTC.

This clonotype occurred many times. The chain links TRBV10-3 to TRBJ2-5; 10 nucleotides agree with TRBD2. Germline assignment: CDR1 ENHRY and CDR2 SYGVKD. This CDR3 has 18 residues. Trimming removed 3 bases from V and 7 bases from J; junction bases left unmatched: 17. CDR3 loop: CAISDPHRSGTSVGTQYF. The CDR3 nucleotides read TGTGCCATCAGTGATCCACACCGTTCCGGGACTAGCGTAGGGACCCAGTACTTC.

In this sample, this clonotype turned up many times. V gene TRBV6-1 combines with J gene TRBJ2-7, with D tentatively TRBD1 or TRBD2 (5 bases each). The CDR3 is 15 amino acids. Between the trimmed V and J ends, which lost 5 bases and 4 bases, there was a span of 18 bases. Germline V lookup: CDR1 MNHNS, CDR2 SASEGT. The CDR3 DNA reads TGTGCCAGCAGTCCACAGAGGGACGGGGCTTACGAGCAGTACTTC. Amino acid sequence: CASSPQRDGAYEQYF.

This clonotype has more than one count but fewer than ten. CDR3 DNA: TGTGCCAGCAGCCTCCGGGGGGAGAGCTATGGCTACACCTTC. Protein sequence: CASSLRGESYGYTF. This chain joins TRBV12-3 or TRBV12-4 and TRBJ1-2, with TRBD1 as a possible D gene (5 bases). V was trimmed by 6 bases and J by 4 bases, leaving 15 bases between them. This CDR3 comprises 14 residues.

V is TRBV14 and J is TRBJ1-2; D gene ambiguous. In germline, CDR1 is SGHDN, CDR2 FVKESK. Trimming removed 1 base at V and 4 bases at J, with 7 bases between. The CDR3 sequence is 13 residues long. CDR3 bases: TGTGCCAGCAGCCAAGGACGCGTCTATGGCTACACCTTC. Protein product: CASSQGRVYGYTF.

This clonotype has just a few counts. The chain joins TRBV5-4 to TRBJ2-1; tentative D call: TRBD2 (5 bases). The germline V gene has CDR1 SGHNT and CDR2 YYREEE (reference sequence). V shed 2 bases and J shed 9 bases, with 15 bases lying between them. The CDR3 is 14 residues long. The CDR3 DNA sequence: TGTGCCAGCAGCTTAAGCGTAGGGAGTGGTGAGCAGTTCTTC. This gives the protein CASSLSVGSGEQFF.

This clonotype was observed a few times. The chain carries TRBV7-2 and TRBJ1-4; 8 nucleotides match TRBD1. Trimming cost V 5 bases and J 7 bases; bases outside gene matches: 9. The CDR3 length is 15 residues. Per the germline V gene, CDR1 is SGHTA and CDR2 is FQGNSA. The CDR3 region has the DNA TGTGCCAGCAGCGGAGGACAGGGTATAAGTGAAAAACTGTTTTTT. It encodes CASSGGQGISEKLFF.

This clonotype came up a few times. V is TRBV7-2 and J is TRBJ1-2; 7 bases are shared with TRBD1. V lost 3 bases to trimming and J lost 6 bases; unmatched junction nucleotides: 7. The CDR3 length is 14 residues. CDR1 and CDR2 from the germline V gene are SGHTA and FQGNSA. The CDR3 DNA reads TGTGCCAGCAGCTTTACAGGGGCGATGGATGGCTACACCTTC. Amino acids: CASSFTGAMDGYTF.